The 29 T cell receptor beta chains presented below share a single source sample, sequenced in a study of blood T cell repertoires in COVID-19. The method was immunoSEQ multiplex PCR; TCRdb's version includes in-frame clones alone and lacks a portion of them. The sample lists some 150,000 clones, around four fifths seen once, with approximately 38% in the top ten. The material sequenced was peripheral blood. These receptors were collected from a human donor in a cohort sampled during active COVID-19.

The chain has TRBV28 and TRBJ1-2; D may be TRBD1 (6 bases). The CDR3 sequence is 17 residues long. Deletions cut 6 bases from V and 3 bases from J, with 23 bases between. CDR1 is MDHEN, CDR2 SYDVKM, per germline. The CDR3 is CASRTGTKKRKDYGYTF. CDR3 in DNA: TGTGCCAGCAGGACCGGGACAAAAAAAAGAAAGGACTATGGCTACACCTTC.

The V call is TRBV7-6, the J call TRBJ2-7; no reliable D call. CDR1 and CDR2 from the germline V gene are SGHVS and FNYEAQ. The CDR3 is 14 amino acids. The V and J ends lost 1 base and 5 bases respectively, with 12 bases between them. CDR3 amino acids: CASSLGVRRNEQYF. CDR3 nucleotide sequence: TGTGCCAGCAGCTTAGGGGTTAGGCGGAACGAGCAGTACTTC.

The CDR3 spells CASSLNRGGNTGELFF. The CDR3 DNA follows: TGTGCCAGCAGCCTGAACAGGGGTGGAAACACCGGGGAGCTGTTTTTT. The J gene is TRBJ2-2, the V gene TRBV9; 7 nucleotides agree with TRBD1. The CDR3 consists of 16 residues. Trimming at V came to 4 bases and at J to 2 bases, leaving 8 bases not matched to a gene. CDR1 and CDR2 (germline): SGDLS, YYNGEE. The variable domain in full, with the rest retrieved from reference TRBV9 and TRBJ2-2, is DSGVTQTPKHLITATGQRVTLRCSPRSGDLSVYWYQQSLDQGLQFLIQYYNGEERAKGNILERFSAQQFPDLHSELNLSSLELGDSALYFCASSLNRGGNTGELFFGEGSRLTVL.

CDR3 residues: CTGTSSTDTQYF. Here the CDR3 DNA reads TGCACGGGGACTAGTAGCACAGATACGCAGTATTTT. The J gene is TRBJ2-3, the V gene TRBV29-1; TRBD2 aligns across 8 bases. Germline lookup yields CDR1 SQVTM and CDR2 ANQGSEA. The CDR3 is 12 residues long.

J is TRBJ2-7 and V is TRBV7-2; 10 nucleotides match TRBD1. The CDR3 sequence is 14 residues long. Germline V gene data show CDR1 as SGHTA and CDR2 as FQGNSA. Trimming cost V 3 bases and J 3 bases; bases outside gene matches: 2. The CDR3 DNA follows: TGTGCCAGCAGCTTGGGACAGGGGCACTACGAGCAGTACTTC. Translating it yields CASSLGQGHYEQYF.

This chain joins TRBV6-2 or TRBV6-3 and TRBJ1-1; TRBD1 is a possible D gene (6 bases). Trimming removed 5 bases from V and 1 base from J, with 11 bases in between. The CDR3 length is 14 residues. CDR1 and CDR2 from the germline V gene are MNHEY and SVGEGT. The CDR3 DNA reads TGTGCCAGCAGTCAGCAAGGGGGGAACACTGAAGCTTTCTTT. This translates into CASSQQGGNTEAFF.

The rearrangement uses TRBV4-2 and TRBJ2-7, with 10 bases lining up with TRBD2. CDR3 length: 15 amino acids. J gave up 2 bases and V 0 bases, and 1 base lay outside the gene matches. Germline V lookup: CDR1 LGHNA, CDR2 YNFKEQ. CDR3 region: CASSQDLAGAYEQYF. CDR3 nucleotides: TGTGCCAGCAGCCAAGATCTAGCGGGGGCCTACGAGCAGTACTTC.

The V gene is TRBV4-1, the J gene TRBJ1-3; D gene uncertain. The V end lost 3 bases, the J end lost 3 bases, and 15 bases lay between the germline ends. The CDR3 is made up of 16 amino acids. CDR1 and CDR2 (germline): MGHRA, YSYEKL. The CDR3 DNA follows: TGCGCCAGCAGCCACCCAGCGAGGGAGGTTGGAAACACCATATATTTT. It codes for CASSHPAREVGNTIYF.

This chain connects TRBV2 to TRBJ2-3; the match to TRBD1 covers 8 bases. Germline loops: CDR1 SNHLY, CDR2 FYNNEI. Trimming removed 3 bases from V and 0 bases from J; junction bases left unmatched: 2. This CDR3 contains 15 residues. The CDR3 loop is CASSEDRASTDTQYF. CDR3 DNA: TGTGCCAGCAGTGAGGACAGGGCCAGCACAGATACGCAGTATTTT.

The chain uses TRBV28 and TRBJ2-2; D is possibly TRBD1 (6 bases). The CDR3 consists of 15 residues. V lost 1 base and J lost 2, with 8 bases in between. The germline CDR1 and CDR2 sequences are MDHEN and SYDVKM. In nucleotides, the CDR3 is TGTGCCAGCAGTTTATCCAGGGGAAACACCGGGGAGCTGTTTTTT. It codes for CASSLSRGNTGELFF.

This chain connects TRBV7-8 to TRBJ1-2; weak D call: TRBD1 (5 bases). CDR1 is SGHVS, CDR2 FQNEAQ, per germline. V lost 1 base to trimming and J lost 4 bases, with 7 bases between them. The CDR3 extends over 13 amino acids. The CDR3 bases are TGTGCCAGCAGCTTAGAAAGGGGCTATGGCTACACCTTC. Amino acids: CASSLERGYGYTF. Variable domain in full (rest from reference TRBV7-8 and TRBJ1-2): GAGVSQSPRYKVAKRGQDVALRCDPISGHVSLFWYQQALGQGPEFLTYFQNEAQLDKSGLPSDRFFAERPEGSVSTLKIQRTQQEDSAVYLCASSLERGYGYTFGSGTRLTVV.

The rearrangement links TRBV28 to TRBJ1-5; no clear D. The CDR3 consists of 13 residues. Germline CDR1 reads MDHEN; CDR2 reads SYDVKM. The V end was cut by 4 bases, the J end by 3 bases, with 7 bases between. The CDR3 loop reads CASSSGLNQPQHF. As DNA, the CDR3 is TGTGCCAGCAGTTCTGGGCTCAATCAGCCCCAGCATTTT. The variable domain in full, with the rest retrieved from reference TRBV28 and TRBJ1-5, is DVKVTQSSRYLVKRTGEKVFLECVQDMDHENMFWYRQDPGLGLRLIYFSYDVKMKEKGDIPEGYSVSREKKERFSLILESASTNQTSMYLCASSSGLNQPQHFGDGTRLSIL.

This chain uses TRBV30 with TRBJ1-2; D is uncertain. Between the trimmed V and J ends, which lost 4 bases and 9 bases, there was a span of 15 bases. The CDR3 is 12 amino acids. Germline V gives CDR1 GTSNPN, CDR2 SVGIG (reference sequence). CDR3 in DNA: TGTGCCTGGACGCACCGGACCGGGAGCTACACCTTC. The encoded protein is CAWTHRTGSYTF.

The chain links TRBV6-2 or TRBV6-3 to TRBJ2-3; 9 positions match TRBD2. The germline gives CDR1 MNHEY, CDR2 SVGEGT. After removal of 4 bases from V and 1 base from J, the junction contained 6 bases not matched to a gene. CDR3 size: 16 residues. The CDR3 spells CASSSPRTSGTDTQYF. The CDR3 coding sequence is TGTGCCAGCAGTTCTCCGAGGACTAGCGGCACAGATACGCAGTATTTT.

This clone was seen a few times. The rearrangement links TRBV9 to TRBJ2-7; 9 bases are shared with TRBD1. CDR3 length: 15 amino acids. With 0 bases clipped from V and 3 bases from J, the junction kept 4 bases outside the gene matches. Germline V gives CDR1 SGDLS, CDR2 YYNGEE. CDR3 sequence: CASSVDRGQLYEQYF. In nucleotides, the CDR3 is TGTGCCAGCAGCGTAGACAGGGGGCAACTCTACGAGCAGTACTTC.

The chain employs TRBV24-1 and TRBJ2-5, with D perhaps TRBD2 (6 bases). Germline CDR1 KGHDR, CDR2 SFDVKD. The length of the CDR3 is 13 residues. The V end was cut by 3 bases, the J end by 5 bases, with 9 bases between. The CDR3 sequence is CATSDPAGETQYF. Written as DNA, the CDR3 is TGTGCCACCAGTGATCCTGCGGGGGAGACCCAGTACTTC.

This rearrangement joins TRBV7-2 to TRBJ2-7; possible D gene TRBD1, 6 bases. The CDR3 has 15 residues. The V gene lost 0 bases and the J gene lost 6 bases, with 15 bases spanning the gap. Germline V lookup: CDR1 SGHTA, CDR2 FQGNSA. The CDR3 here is CASSLAAGAGGEQYF. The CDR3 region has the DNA TGTGCCAGCAGCTTAGCGGCAGGGGCTGGAGGCGAGCAGTACTTC.

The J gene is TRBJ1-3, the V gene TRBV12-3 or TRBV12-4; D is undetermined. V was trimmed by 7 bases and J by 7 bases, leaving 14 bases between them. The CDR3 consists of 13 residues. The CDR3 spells CASNLARRNTIYF. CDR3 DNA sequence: TGTGCCAGCAACCTGGCCCGGCGGAACACCATATATTTT.

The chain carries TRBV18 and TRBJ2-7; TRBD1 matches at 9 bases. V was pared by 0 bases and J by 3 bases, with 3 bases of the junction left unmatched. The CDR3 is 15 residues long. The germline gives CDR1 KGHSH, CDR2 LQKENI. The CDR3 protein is CASSPPSTGGYEQYF. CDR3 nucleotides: TGTGCCAGCTCACCACCCTCGACAGGGGGCTACGAGCAGTACTTC.

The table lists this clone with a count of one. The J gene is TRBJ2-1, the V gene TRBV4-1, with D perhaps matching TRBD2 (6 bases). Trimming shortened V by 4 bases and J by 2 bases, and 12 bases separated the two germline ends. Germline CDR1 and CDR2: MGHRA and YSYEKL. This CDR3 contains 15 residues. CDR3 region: CASSPGEAAYNEQFF. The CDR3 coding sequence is TGCGCCAGCAGCCCGGGGGAAGCCGCCTACAATGAGCAGTTCTTC.

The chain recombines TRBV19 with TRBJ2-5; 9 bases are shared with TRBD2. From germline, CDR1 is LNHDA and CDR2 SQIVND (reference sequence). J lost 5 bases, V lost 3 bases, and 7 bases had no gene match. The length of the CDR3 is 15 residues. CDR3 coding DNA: TGTGCCAGTAGTATCCGCGGGGGGGCCTATGAGACCCAGTACTTC. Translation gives CASSIRGGAYETQYF.

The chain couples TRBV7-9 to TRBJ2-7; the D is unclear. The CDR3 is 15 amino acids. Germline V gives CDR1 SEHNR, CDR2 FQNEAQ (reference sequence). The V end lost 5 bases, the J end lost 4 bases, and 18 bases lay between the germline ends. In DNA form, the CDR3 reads TGTGCCAGCAGCCCCCCTAATGTTGAGAAGTACGAGCAGTACTTC. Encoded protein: CASSPPNVEKYEQYF.

For the CDR3, the DNA is TGTGCCAGCAGCTTACTGGCGGGGAAGAATGAGCAGTTCTTC. Encoded protein: CASSLLAGKNEQFF. The chain joins TRBV11-3 to TRBJ2-1; tentative D call: TRBD2 (6 bases). The V and J ends lost 2 bases and 7 bases respectively, with 12 bases between them. From germline, CDR1 is SGHNT and CDR2 YENEEA. The CDR3 loop spans 14 amino acids. Supplemented by reference TRBV11-3 and TRBJ2-1, the full variable domain reads EAGVVQSPRYKIIEKKQPVAFWCNPISGHNTLYWYLQNLGQGPELLIRYENEEAVDDSQLPKDRFSAERLKGVDSTLKIQPAELGDSAVYLCASSLLAGKNEQFFGPGTRLTVL.

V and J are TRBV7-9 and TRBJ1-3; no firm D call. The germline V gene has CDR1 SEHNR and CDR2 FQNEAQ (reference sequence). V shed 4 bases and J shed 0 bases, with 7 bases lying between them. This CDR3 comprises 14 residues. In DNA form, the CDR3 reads TGTGCCAGCAGCTCGGAGCTCTCTGGAAACACCATATATTTT. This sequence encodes CASSSELSGNTIYF.

CDR3 protein: CASSLRWGGSNQPQHF. CDR3 nucleotides: TGTGCCAGCAGCTTAAGGTGGGGAGGCAGCAATCAGCCCCAGCATTTT. V is TRBV5-8 and J is TRBJ1-5, with D uncertain. The CDR3 spans 16 residues. Trimming pared 2 bases from V and 1 base from J, leaving 13 bases between. Germline assignment: CDR1 SGHTS and CDR2 YDEGEE.

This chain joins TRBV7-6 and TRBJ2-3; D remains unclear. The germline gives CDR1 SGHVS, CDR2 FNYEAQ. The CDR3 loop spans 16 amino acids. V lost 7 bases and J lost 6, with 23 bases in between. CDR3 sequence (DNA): TGTGCCAGCACCAATATCGACTGGCTGATAAGTGATACGCAGTATTTT. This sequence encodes CASTNIDWLISDTQYF.

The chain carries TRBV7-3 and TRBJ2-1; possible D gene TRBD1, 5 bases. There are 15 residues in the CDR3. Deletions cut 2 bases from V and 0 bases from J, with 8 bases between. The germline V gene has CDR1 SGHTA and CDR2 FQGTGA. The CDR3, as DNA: TGTGCCAGCAGCTTATCAGACAGCTCCTACAATGAGCAGTTCTTC. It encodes CASSLSDSSYNEQFF.

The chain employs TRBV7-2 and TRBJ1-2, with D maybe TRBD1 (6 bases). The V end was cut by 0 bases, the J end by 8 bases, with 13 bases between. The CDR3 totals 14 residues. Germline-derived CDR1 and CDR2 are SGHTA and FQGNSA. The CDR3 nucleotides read TGTGCCAGCAGCTTAGCGGTAACAGGGAACGGCTACACCTTC. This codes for CASSLAVTGNGYTF.

CDR3 sequence: CASRNRGSQETQYF. The CDR3 DNA reads TGTGCCAGCAGAAACAGGGGATCTCAAGAGACCCAGTACTTC. The chain uses TRBV7-8 and TRBJ2-5, with TRBD1 matching 7 bases. CDR3 size: 14 residues. After removal of 6 bases from V and 2 bases from J, the junction contained 6 bases not matched to a gene. Germline assignment: CDR1 SGHVS and CDR2 FQNEAQ.